This entry describes one TCR beta chain. Primers for the PCR totalled 60 Vbeta and 13 Jbeta. This table comes from immunoSEQ multiplex PCR, and its TCRdb copy is limited to in-frame clones, with some not included. This repertoire shows about 120,000 clones, 70% to 80% found once; its top ten account for approximately 2.6%. The CDR3 contains 15 residues. CDR1 SQVTM and CDR2 ANQGSEA come from the germline V gene. V gave up 2 bases and J gave up 8 bases; unmatched junction bases: 12. This sample is part of a study of cytomegalovirus exposure and HLA in healthy donors. The TCR was taken from a female donor in good health and CMV-seronegative. The sample consisted of PBMCs. The V and J genes are TRBV29-1 and TRBJ1-2; 9 bases fit TRBD1. CDR3 loop: CSVEIRLRGQGGYTF. The CDR3 nucleotides are TGCAGCGTTGAAATCCGTCTGAGGGGACAGGGCGGCTACACCTTC.